Below are 30 T cell receptor beta chains sequenced from a single sample in a study of OX40 agonist ivuxolimab in advanced cancers. Produced via immunoSEQ multiplex PCR; TCRdb's table is partial and in-frame only. The data show tens of thousands of clones, around 90% seen once. The input for sequencing was CD4+ or CD8+ T cells sorted from blood, taken in a trial of the OX40 agonist ivuxolimab. These receptors were obtained from an adult with an advanced solid tumor such as melanoma, head and neck, liver or kidney cancer.

The CDR3 bases are TGTGCCAGCAATGAGAACACTGAAGCTTTCTTT. Translation: CASNENTEAFF. The chain recombines TRBV2 with TRBJ1-1; no reliable D call. The length of the CDR3 is 11 residues. Trimming cost V 7 bases and J 1 base, with 4 bases left between them. Germline V gene sequence: CDR1 SNHLY, CDR2 FYNNEI.

The chain links TRBV7-9 to TRBJ2-7; D is uncertain. In germline, CDR1 is SEHNR, CDR2 FQNEAQ (reference sequence). The CDR3 sequence is 13 residues long. Trimming removed 0 bases from V and 0 bases from J, with 3 bases in between. The CDR3 protein is CASSLASSYEQYF. CDR3 DNA: TGTGCCAGCAGCTTAGCGAGCTCCTACGAGCAGTACTTC.

The chain couples TRBV11-2 to TRBJ1-1; the D gene is possibly TRBD1 (6 bases). The CDR3 spans 18 residues. Trimming left V 4 bases short and J 0 bases short, with 21 bases between. Germline assignment: CDR1 SGHAT and CDR2 FQNNGV. CDR3 loop: CASSSPGGGGALNTEAFF. CDR3 coding DNA: TGTGCCAGCAGCTCTCCCGGAGGGGGGGGAGCTTTGAACACTGAAGCTTTCTTT.

This chain connects TRBV5-4 to TRBJ2-7, with 9 bases aligning to TRBD1. V dropped 4 bases and J dropped 2; count of bases not matched to a gene: 10. CDR3 size: 16 residues. In germline, CDR1 is SGHNT, CDR2 YYREEE (reference sequence). Here the CDR3 reads CASSPTGGQGTYEQYF. The CDR3, as DNA: TGTGCCAGCAGCCCCACCGGGGGACAGGGCACCTACGAGCAGTACTTC.

The J gene is TRBJ2-7, the V gene TRBV6-6, with D uncertain. Germline lookup yields CDR1 MNHNY and CDR2 SVGAGI (reference sequence). V lost 2 bases to trimming and J lost 4 bases, with 9 bases between them. This CDR3 region has 13 residues. The CDR3: CASSYGPGYEQYV. In nucleotides, the CDR3 is TGTGCCAGCAGTTACGGTCCTGGGTACGAGCAGTACGTC.

This chain joins TRBV7-2 and TRBJ1-5; D perhaps matches TRBD1 (6 bases). Trimming shortened V by 4 bases and J by 4 bases, and 20 bases separated the two germline ends. Germline CDR1 reads SGHTA; CDR2 reads FQGNSA. CDR3 size: 17 residues. The CDR3 is CASSSPRGGIGNQPQHF. The CDR3 DNA sequence: TGTGCCAGCAGCTCGCCCAGGGGAGGGATCGGAAATCAGCCCCAGCATTTT. The full variable domain, its missing parts supplied by reference TRBV7-2 and TRBJ1-5, is GAGVSQSPSNKVTEKGKDVELRCDPISGHTALYWYRQSLGQGLEFLIYFQGNSAPDKSGLPSDRFSAERTGGSVSTLTIQRTQQEDSAVYLCASSSPRGGIGNQPQHFGDGTRLSIL.

This CDR3 is CASSPKGMGARTEAFF. CDR3 in DNA: TGTGCCAGTAGTCCCAAAGGAATGGGCGCTCGTACTGAAGCTTTCTTT. The rearrangement uses TRBV19 and TRBJ1-1; D call uncertain. The CDR3 spans 16 residues. Deletions cut 5 bases from V and 5 bases from J, with 21 bases between. Germline V gene lookup returns CDR1 LNHDA and CDR2 SQIVND (reference sequence).

The rearrangement links TRBV27 to TRBJ1-4; perhaps TRBD1 as D (6 bases). Germline V gene data show CDR1 as MNHEY and CDR2 as SMNVEV (reference sequence). Trimming pared 4 bases from V and 1 base from J, leaving 16 bases between. This CDR3 spans 17 amino acids. The CDR3 DNA is TGTGCCAGCAGTTCCTACCAGGGGTTGGGAACTAATGAAAAACTGTTTTTT. Its protein is CASSSYQGLGTNEKLFF.

The V call is TRBV5-1, the J call TRBJ2-3, with 7 bases identical to TRBD2. The J segment lost 1 base and the V segment lost 1 base, leaving 0 bases of the junction unmatched. Germline V gene data show CDR1 as SGHRS and CDR2 as YFSETQ. The CDR3 runs 14 residues. CDR3 region: CASSLSGGTDTQYF. The CDR3 nucleotides read TGCGCCAGCAGCTTGAGCGGGGGCACAGATACGCAGTATTTT.

V usage is TRBV27 and J usage is TRBJ2-3; TRBD2 matches at 12 bases. This CDR3 contains 20 residues. Germline V gene lookup returns CDR1 MNHEY and CDR2 SMNVEV (reference sequence). V gave up 6 bases and J gave up 0 bases; unmatched junction bases: 16. The DNA of the CDR3 is TGTGCCAGCAGCTCCAGACTAGCGGGGGACCAAGGTGCTAGCACAGATACGCAGTATTTT. Its translation is CASSSRLAGDQGASTDTQYF.

V usage is TRBV29-1 and J usage is TRBJ2-6; D not resolved. Deletions cut 3 bases from V and 0 bases from J, with 3 bases between. The CDR3 covers 13 residues. Germline V CDR1 and CDR2: SQVTM, ANQGSEA. The CDR3 region has the DNA TGCAGCGTTGAGGTCTCTGGGGCCAACGTCCTGACTTTC. Translated, it gives CSVEVSGANVLTF.

This clone was counted between two and nine times. The chain has TRBV11-2 and TRBJ1-1; no firm D call. CDR1 is SGHAT, CDR2 FQNNGV, per germline. V lost 0 bases and J 0 bases, leaving 8 bases between the germline ends. The CDR3 spans 15 residues. The DNA for the CDR3 is TGTGCCAGCAGCTTAGAAAGGGTTATGAACACTGAAGCTTTCTTT. It codes for CASSLERVMNTEAFF.

V and J are TRBV7-9 and TRBJ1-2; no clear D gene. The CDR3 extends over 13 amino acids. V dropped 5 bases and J dropped 3 bases, with 10 bases sitting between them. The germline V gene encodes CDR1 SEHNR and CDR2 FQNEAQ (reference sequence). The CDR3 spells CASSVPRDYGYTF. The DNA of the CDR3 is TGTGCCAGCAGCGTCCCGAGAGACTATGGCTACACCTTC.

The chain joins TRBV4-3 to TRBJ1-1; D is unclear. Trimming left V 0 bases short and J 8 bases short, with 7 bases between. The length of the CDR3 is 12 residues. Germline V gives CDR1 LGHNA, CDR2 YSLEER. CDR3 protein: CASSQDEQEAFF. DNA of the CDR3: TGCGCCAGCAGCCAAGATGAACAAGAAGCTTTCTTT.

In its sample, this clone was seen once. The chain couples TRBV29-1 to TRBJ2-7, with 7 bases matching TRBD2. The CDR3 is 12 amino acids. The junction had 2 bases not matched to a gene; V was cut back by 3 bases and J by 3 bases. The germline V gene encodes CDR1 SQVTM and CDR2 ANQGSEA. CDR3 sequence: CSVETGGYEQYF. The CDR3 coding sequence is TGCAGCGTTGAGACGGGAGGCTACGAGCAGTACTTC.

V is TRBV7-9 and J is TRBJ1-2; tentative D call: TRBD1 (6 bases). The CDR3 extends over 11 amino acids. Trimming stripped 4 bases from V and 9 bases from J, with 9 bases between. From germline, CDR1 is SEHNR and CDR2 FQNEAQ (reference sequence). CDR3 loop: CASSSQGSYTF. The CDR3, as DNA: TGTGCCAGCAGCTCTCAGGGGAGCTACACCTTC.

The count of this clone is one. The CDR3 spells CASSRVPLQNNEQFF. The CDR3 DNA reads as TGTGCCAGCAGTCGCGTACCCCTTCAGAACAATGAGCAGTTCTTC. The chain links TRBV27 to TRBJ2-1; no reliable D call. This CDR3 is 15 amino acids long. Germline V CDR1 and CDR2: MNHEY, SMNVEV (reference sequence). With 5 bases removed from V and 5 bases from J, the gap between germline ends came to 16 bases.

The V gene is TRBV11-2, the J gene TRBJ2-5, with D perhaps given as TRBD1 or TRBD2 (5 bases each). The length of the CDR3 is 16 residues. Per germline, CDR1 SGHAT and CDR2 FQNNGV. V gave up 3 bases and J gave up 11 bases, with 25 bases separating them. CDR3 DNA sequence: TGTGCCAGCAGCTTGACGACGGCACCCGTGATGGGGGAGCAGTACTTC. It yields the protein CASSLTTAPVMGEQYF.

The gene calls are TRBV10-3 and TRBJ2-7; D not certain. The length of the CDR3 is 11 residues. In germline, CDR1 is ENHRY, CDR2 SYGVKD. V lost 1 base, J lost 4 bases, and 2 bases lay in between. CDR3 sequence (DNA): TGTGCCATCAGTGAGTTATACGAGCAGTACTTC. It encodes CAISELYEQYF.

V usage is TRBV7-3 and J usage is TRBJ2-1; TRBD2 might be the D (5 bases). Germline V gives CDR1 SGHTA, CDR2 FQGTGA. This CDR3 spans 13 amino acids. V was cut by 2 bases and J by 6 bases, with 8 bases left in between. The DNA for the CDR3 is TGTGCCAGCAGCTTACCCGGGGTCAATGAGCAGTTCTTC. Its protein is CASSLPGVNEQFF.

Turning to this clone: Germline is not matched at one junction end, which may reflect a read error. The chain is built from TRBV19 and TRBJ1-5; D perhaps matches TRBD1 (5 bases). This CDR3 is 13 amino acids long. Germline V gives CDR1 LNHDA, CDR2 SQIVND (reference sequence). The CDR3 sequence is CASSSRGDQPHHF. In DNA, the CDR3 is TGTGCCAGTAGTTCCCGAGGGGATCAGCCCCATCATTTT.

The chain couples TRBV7-2 to TRBJ2-1; no clear D gene. Per germline, CDR1 SGHTA and CDR2 FQGNSA. This CDR3 contains 14 residues. Between the trimmed V and J ends, which lost 2 bases and 1 base, there was a span of 6 bases. The CDR3 loop reads CASSLLASYNEQFF. Written as DNA, the CDR3 is TGTGCCAGCAGCTTACTGGCTTCCTACAATGAGCAGTTCTTC.

This rearrangement joins TRBV30 to TRBJ1-1; D gene unclear. The CDR3 sequence is 12 residues long. V was clipped by 4 bases and J by 2 bases, with 8 bases between them. In germline, CDR1 is GTSNPN, CDR2 SVGIG (reference sequence). CDR3 region: CAWNLPNTEAFF. The CDR3 bases are TGTGCCTGGAATTTACCAAACACTGAAGCTTTCTTT. Together with reference TRBV30 and TRBJ1-1, the CDR3 gives the full variable domain: SQTIHQWPATLVQPVGSPLSLECTVEGTSNPNLYWYRQAAGRGLQLLFYSVGIGQISSEVPQNLSASRPQDRQFILSSKKLLLSDSGFYLCAWNLPNTEAFFGQGTRLTVV.

V gene TRBV6-1 combines with J gene TRBJ2-7; D not certain. Trimming took off 6 bases at V and 4 bases at J, with 13 bases between the two ends. Germline CDR1 MNHNS, CDR2 SASEGT. The CDR3 has 13 residues. In DNA form, the CDR3 reads TGTGCCAGCAGAAATGCGAGCACTTACGAGCAGTACGTC. Its translation is CASRNASTYEQYV.

This clone has a handful of counts. The chain joins TRBV2 to TRBJ1-6; TRBD1 aligns across 9 bases. The CDR3 contains 14 residues. The germline gives CDR1 SNHLY, CDR2 FYNNEI. V trimming: 6 bases; J trimming: 10 bases; junction bases outside the gene matches: 7. The CDR3 region has the DNA TGTGCCAGCAGGCCGGGACAGGGCCGGTCACCCCTCCACTTT. Its protein product is CASRPGQGRSPLHF.

This sequence joins TRBV15 and TRBJ1-5; possible D gene TRBD1, 5 bases. V was pared by 8 bases and J by 5 bases, with 10 bases between. The CDR3 consists of 12 residues. The V gene's germline CDR1 is LNHNV and CDR2 YYDKDF (reference sequence). The CDR3 reads CATSTGYQPQHF. CDR3 coding DNA: TGTGCCACCTCAACAGGTTATCAGCCCCAGCATTTT.

This clone was seen once. This chain connects TRBV6-5 to TRBJ1-4; D uncertain. The CDR3 is made up of 15 amino acids. CDR1 and CDR2 (germline): MNHEY, SVGAGI. The V and J ends lost 2 bases and 10 bases respectively, with 17 bases between them. The DNA for the CDR3 is TGTGCCAGCAGTTACGCCCGGTCTCATGGTGGAAAACTGTTTTTT. Translated: CASSYARSHGGKLFF.

The chain links TRBV14 to TRBJ2-1; TRBD2 agrees at 9 bases. Looked up from germline, CDR1 is SGHDN and CDR2 is FVKESK. CDR3 length: 16 residues. Losses at the gene ends were 4 bases for V and 0 bases for J; bases not matched to a gene: 4. This chain's CDR3 is CASSRASGTSYNEQFF. DNA of the CDR3: TGTGCCAGCAGCCGGGCTAGCGGGACCTCCTACAATGAGCAGTTCTTC.

This sequence joins TRBV19 and TRBJ2-3; a possible D gene is TRBD2 (5 bases). There are 13 residues in the CDR3. CDR1 is LNHDA and CDR2 is SQIVND in the germline V gene (reference sequence). V lost 4 bases, J lost 8 bases, and 13 bases lay in between. The CDR3 bases are TGTGCCAGTAGTAGCACTAGTTACAGTACGCAGTATTTT. This codes for CASSSTSYSTQYF.

The chain links TRBV25-1 to TRBJ2-1, with TRBD1 matching over 9 bases. Losses at the gene ends were 2 bases for V and 6 bases for J; bases not matched to a gene: 8. CDR1 and CDR2 from the germline V gene are MGHDK and SYGVNS. The CDR3 has 16 residues. The CDR3 DNA follows: TGTGCCAGCAGTGAACCACCGGGACAGGGTTTCAATGAGCAGTTCTTC. Amino acid sequence: CASSEPPGQGFNEQFF.